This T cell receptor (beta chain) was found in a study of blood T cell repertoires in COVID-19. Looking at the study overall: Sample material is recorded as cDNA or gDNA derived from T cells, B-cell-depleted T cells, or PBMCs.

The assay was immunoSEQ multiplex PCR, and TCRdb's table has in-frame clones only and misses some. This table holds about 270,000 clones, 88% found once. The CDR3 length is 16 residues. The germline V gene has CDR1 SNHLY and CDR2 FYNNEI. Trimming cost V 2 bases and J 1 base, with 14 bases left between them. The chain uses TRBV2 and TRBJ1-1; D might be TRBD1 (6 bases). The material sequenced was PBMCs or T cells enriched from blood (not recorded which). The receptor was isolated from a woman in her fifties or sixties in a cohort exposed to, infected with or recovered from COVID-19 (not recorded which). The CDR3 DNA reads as TGTGCCAGCAGTGAAAGGCCACAGGGAAGGAACACTGAAGCTTTCTTT. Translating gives CASSERPQGRNTEAFF.